This TCR beta chain was documented in a study of Tregs in tolerant kidney transplant recipients. Sequencing used immunoSEQ multiplex PCR; TCRdb keeps in-frame clones, though not all of them. The top ten hold around 0.58% of the sample, which has about 120,000 clones, around nine tenths seen once. Study-wide findings and caveats: The most relevant donor-specific Treg TCRbeta repertoire apparently came from expansion with activated donor B cells.

A note on this clone: The target antigen is unknown. In the same sample, other DNA sequences code for this CDR3.

CD4+CD25+CD127- Tregs, CD4+CD25- non-Tregs, CD4 and CD8 cells were sorted. Trimming pared 4 bases from V and 2 bases from J, leaving 3 bases between. This CDR3 is built from 11 residues. Germline V lookup: CDR1 SGHRS, CDR2 YFSETQ. The chain combines TRBV5-1 with TRBJ2-5; D remains unclear. The source of this sequence is a human donor in good health. The specimen sequenced was CD4+ T cells from blood. The CDR3: CASSLQETQYF. The CDR3 nucleotides are TGCGCCAGCAGCCTGCAAGAGACCCAGTACTTC.